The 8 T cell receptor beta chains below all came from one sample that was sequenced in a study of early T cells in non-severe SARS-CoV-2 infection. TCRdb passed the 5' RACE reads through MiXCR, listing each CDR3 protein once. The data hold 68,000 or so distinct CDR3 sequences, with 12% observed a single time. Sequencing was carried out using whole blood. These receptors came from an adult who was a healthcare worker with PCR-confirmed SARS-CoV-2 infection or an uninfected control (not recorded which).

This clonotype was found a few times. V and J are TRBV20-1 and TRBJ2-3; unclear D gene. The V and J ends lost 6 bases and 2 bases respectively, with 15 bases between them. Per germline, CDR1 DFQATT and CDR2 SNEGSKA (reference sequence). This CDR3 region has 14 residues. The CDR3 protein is CSALNSRPTDTQYF. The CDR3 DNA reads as TGCAGTGCCCTTAACAGTAGGCCCACAGATACGCAGTATTTT.

Here the CDR3 reads CASSFKGYTF. The CDR3 nucleotides are TGTGCCAGCAGTTTTAAGGGCTACACCTTC. V usage is TRBV27 and J usage is TRBJ1-2; D is undetermined. Between the trimmed V and J ends, which lost 3 bases and 8 bases, there was a span of 4 bases. The CDR3 covers 10 residues. In germline, CDR1 is MNHEY, CDR2 SMNVEV (reference sequence).

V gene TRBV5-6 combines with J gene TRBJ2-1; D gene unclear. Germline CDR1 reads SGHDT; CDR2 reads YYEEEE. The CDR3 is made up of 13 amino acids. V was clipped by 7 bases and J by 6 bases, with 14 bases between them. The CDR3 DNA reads TGTGCCAGCCGGAAGGTGGGTTTCAATGAGCAGTTCTTC. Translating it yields CASRKVGFNEQFF.

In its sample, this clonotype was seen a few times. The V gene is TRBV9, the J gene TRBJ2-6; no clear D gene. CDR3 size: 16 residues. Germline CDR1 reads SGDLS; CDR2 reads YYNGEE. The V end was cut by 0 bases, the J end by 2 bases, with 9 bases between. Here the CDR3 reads CASSVGSQAGANVLTF. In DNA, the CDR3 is TGTGCCAGCAGCGTAGGTAGCCAGGCTGGGGCCAACGTCCTGACTTTC.

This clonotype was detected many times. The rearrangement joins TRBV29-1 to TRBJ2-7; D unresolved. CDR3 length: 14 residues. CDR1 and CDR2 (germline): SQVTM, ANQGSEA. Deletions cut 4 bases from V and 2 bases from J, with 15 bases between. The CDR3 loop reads CSVGWLEGPYEQYF. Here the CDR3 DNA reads TGCAGCGTTGGTTGGTTAGAAGGCCCCTACGAGCAGTACTTC.

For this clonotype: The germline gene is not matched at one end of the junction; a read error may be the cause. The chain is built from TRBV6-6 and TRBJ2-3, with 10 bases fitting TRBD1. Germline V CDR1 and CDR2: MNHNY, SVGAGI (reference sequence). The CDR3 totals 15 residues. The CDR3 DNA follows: TGTGCCAGCAGGGTCCGGGACAGGGGAACAGATAAGCAGTATTTT. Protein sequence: CASRVRDRGTDKQYF.

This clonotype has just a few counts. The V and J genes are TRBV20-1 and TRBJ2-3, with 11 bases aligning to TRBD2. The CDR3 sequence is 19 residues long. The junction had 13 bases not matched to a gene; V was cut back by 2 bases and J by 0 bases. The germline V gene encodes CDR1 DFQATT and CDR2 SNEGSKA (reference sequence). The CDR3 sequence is CSARYAPGTSGTSTDTQYF. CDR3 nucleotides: TGCAGTGCTAGATATGCCCCCGGGACTAGCGGAACTAGCACAGATACGCAGTATTTT.

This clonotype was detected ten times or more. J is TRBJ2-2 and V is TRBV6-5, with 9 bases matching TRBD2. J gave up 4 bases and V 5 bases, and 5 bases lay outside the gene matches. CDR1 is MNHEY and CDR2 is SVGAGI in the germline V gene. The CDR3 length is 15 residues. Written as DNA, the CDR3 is TGTGCCAGCAGTAGCGGGGGGCGGGCCACCGGGGAGCTGTTTTTT. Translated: CASSSGGRATGELFF.